This paragraph covers one TCR beta chain sequence. Its antigen remains unknown. The sample belongs to a study of T cell responses to AZD1222 COVID-19 vaccine. Germline assignment: CDR1 MNHEY and CDR2 SVGAGI. The CDR3 is 14 residues long. Trimming pared 2 bases from V and 8 bases from J, leaving 12 bases between. Broader study findings: It was only five to seven AZD1222 recipients who were seropositive at baseline. A reported finding is that nearly half of spike-specific TCRs target unmutated variant regions. White British donors predominated, females outnumbered males, and clonal diversity was possibly underestimated.

TCRdb keeps only in-frame clones here, not all; method: immunoSEQ multiplex PCR. The sample contains some 100,000 clones, over 75% of which appear only once. The source material was peripheral blood, sampled on day 0 of AZD1222 vaccination. The sequence was collected from an adult in good health. The chain is built from TRBV6-5 and TRBJ1-4; D might be TRBD1 (6 bases). The CDR3: CASSYGGVGEKLFF. In DNA, the CDR3 is TGTGCCAGCAGTTACGGGGGCGTGGGAGAAAAACTGTTTTTT.